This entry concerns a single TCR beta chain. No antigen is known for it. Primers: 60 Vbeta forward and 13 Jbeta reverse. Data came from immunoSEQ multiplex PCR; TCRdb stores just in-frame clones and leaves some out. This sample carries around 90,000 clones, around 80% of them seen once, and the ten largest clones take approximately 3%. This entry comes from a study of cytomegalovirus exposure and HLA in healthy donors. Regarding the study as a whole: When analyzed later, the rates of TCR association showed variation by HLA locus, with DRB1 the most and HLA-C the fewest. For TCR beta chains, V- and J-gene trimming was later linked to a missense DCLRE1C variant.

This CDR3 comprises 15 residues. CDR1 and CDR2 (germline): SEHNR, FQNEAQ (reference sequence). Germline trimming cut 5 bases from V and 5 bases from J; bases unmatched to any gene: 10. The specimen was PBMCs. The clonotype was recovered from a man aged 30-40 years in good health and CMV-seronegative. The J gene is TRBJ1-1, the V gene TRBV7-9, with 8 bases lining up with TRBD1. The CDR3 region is CASSLTGVDWTEAFF. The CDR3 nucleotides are TGTGCCAGCAGCCTGACAGGGGTTGATTGGACTGAAGCTTTCTTT.